This T cell receptor beta chain derives from a study of T cells after yellow fever vaccination. Study-level information: Where fractions had low cell numbers, libraries were prepared from them with the SMART-Seq v4 Ultra Low Input RNA kit. Points from the study as a whole: The CD4 and CD8 compartments had a small share of their clonotypes in common. A large majority of primary-vaccination clones showed up again after the booster (96% CD4, around 85% CD8).

This clonotype was counted a few times. Its antigen is as yet unknown. The authors made TCR cDNA by 5'RACE template switching, adding a universal primer site and UMIs. One entry per CDR3 protein, called by TCRdb with MiXCR from the 5' RACE reads. Of around 590,000 distinct CDR3 sequences in the sample, roughly 12% were seen once. The sample here was PBMCs, taken on the day of the yellow fever booster vaccination. The clonotype originates from a young man who received the YFV17D yellow fever vaccine.

Here the CDR3 DNA reads TGTGCCAGCTCACCCCCGTTGACAGGGGTGGGTGAAGCTTTCTTT. It encodes CASSPPLTGVGEAFF. The gene calls are TRBV18 and TRBJ1-1; 8 bases agree with TRBD1. V lost 3 bases to trimming and J lost 7 bases; unmatched junction nucleotides: 10. The germline V gene has CDR1 KGHSH and CDR2 LQKENI. This CDR3 has 15 residues.